The rows below give T cell receptor beta chains drawn from one sample of a study of human T cells and chemical hapten exposure. TCRdb re-analysed the 5' RACE reads in MiXCR, keeping a single row per CDR3 protein. Of tens of thousands of distinct CDR3 sequences in the sample, less than 9.5% were seen once. These receptors were taken from a male donor in good health. The CDR3 runs from the conserved cysteine through the conserved F or W. A D gene is named only where the DNA matches it firmly. Clone size is shown for a subset of rows, as once, few, many or a class of expanded clone.

j_gene: TRBJ2-3
d_gene: -
abundance: many
v_gene: TRBV20-1
CDR3aa: CSVDTQYF
CDR3nt: TGCAGTGTCGATACGCAGTATTTT

j_gene: TRBJ2-5
d_gene: -
abundance: many
v_gene: TRBV3-1
CDR3aa: CASSQDQRLETQYF
CDR3nt: TGTGCCAGCAGCCAAGACCAGAGGTTGGAGACCCAGTACTTC

j_gene: TRBJ1-2
d_gene: -
abundance: -
v_gene: TRBV29-1
CDR3aa: CSVGRRQAEGHGYTF
CDR3nt: TGCAGCGTTGGCCGAAGACAGGCCGAGGGACATGGCTACACCTTC

j_gene: TRBJ1-2
d_gene: -
abundance: few
v_gene: TRBV4-2
CDR3aa: CASSQEMGTYGYTF
CDR3nt: TGTGCCAGCAGCCAAGAAATGGGAACCTATGGCTACACCTTC

j_gene: TRBJ2-5
d_gene: TRBD2
abundance: -
v_gene: TRBV5-1
CDR3aa: CASSLGWTSLGETQYF
CDR3nt: TGCGCCAGCAGCTTGGGATGGACTAGCCTTGGGGAGACCCAGTACTTC

j_gene: TRBJ2-7
d_gene: -
abundance: -
v_gene: TRBV6-1
CDR3aa: CASSSLSSGGEQYF
CDR3nt: TGTGCCAGCAGTTCGCTATCCTCAGGAGGCGAGCAGTACTTC

j_gene: TRBJ1-3
d_gene: -
abundance: few
v_gene: TRBV20-1
CDR3aa: CSARQTVGGNTIYF
CDR3nt: TGCAGTGCTAGACAAACAGTAGGTGGAAACACCATATATTTT

j_gene: TRBJ2-1
d_gene: -
abundance: -
v_gene: TRBV12-3/TRBV12-4
CDR3aa: CASSLRQRAYNEQFF
CDR3nt: TGTGCCAGCAGTCTCCGACAGAGGGCCTACAATGAGCAGTTCTTC

j_gene: TRBJ2-2
d_gene: -
abundance: -
v_gene: TRBV27
CDR3aa: CASSSGTDLGAGELFF
CDR3nt: TGTGCCAGCAGTTCCGGGACGGACCTAGGGGCCGGGGAGCTGTTTTTT

j_gene: TRBJ2-4
d_gene: TRBD2
abundance: few
v_gene: TRBV3-1
CDR3aa: CASSPSGGDIQYF
CDR3nt: TGTGCCAGCAGCCCCAGCGGGGGTGACATTCAGTACTTC

j_gene: TRBJ2-7
d_gene: -
abundance: few
v_gene: TRBV15
CDR3aa: CATSRGHPTYEQYF
CDR3nt: TGTGCCACCAGCCGGGGACACCCCACCTACGAGCAGTACTTC

j_gene: TRBJ2-7
d_gene: TRBD2
abundance: few
v_gene: TRBV5-1
CDR3aa: CASSIGTSGIYEQYF
CDR3nt: TGCGCCAGCAGCATAGGGACTAGCGGGATCTACGAGCAGTACTTC

j_gene: TRBJ2-2
d_gene: TRBD1
abundance: many
v_gene: TRBV2
CDR3aa: CASIGTGGTGELFF
CDR3nt: TGTGCCAGCATCGGGACAGGGGGCACCGGGGAGCTGTTTTTT

j_gene: TRBJ2-7
d_gene: TRBD1
abundance: few
v_gene: TRBV12-3/TRBV12-4
CDR3aa: CASSFRDSLYEQYF
CDR3nt: TGTGCCAGCAGTTTCCGGGACAGTCTGTACGAGCAGTACTTC

j_gene: TRBJ2-1
d_gene: TRBD2
abundance: -
v_gene: TRBV10-3
CDR3aa: CAISTGGRINEQFF
CDR3nt: TGTGCCATCAGTACGGGCGGGAGGATCAATGAGCAGTTCTTC

j_gene: TRBJ1-6
d_gene: TRBD1
abundance: many
v_gene: TRBV7-2
CDR3aa: CASSLRPTGPINSPLHF
CDR3nt: TGTGCCAGCAGCTTACGACCGACAGGGCCAATTAATTCACCCCTCCACTTT

j_gene: TRBJ2-1
d_gene: -
abundance: -
v_gene: TRBV14
CDR3aa: CASSQERDTTYNEQLF
CDR3nt: TGTGCCAGCAGCCAAGAGAGGGACACAACCTACAATGAGCAGCTCTTC

j_gene: TRBJ1-1
d_gene: -
abundance: many
v_gene: TRBV5-1
CDR3aa: CASSITGLAEAFF
CDR3nt: TGCGCCAGCAGCATAACAGGGCTGGCTGAAGCTTTCTTT

j_gene: TRBJ2-3
d_gene: -
abundance: few
v_gene: TRBV7-2
CDR3aa: CASSYQLADTQYF
CDR3nt: TGTGCCAGCAGCTATCAGCTAGCCGATACGCAGTATTTT

j_gene: TRBJ2-7
d_gene: -
abundance: -
v_gene: TRBV6-2/TRBV6-3
CDR3aa: CASSPSGSYEQYF
CDR3nt: TGTGCCAGCAGTCCCTCAGGGTCCTACGAGCAGTACTTC

j_gene: TRBJ1-5
d_gene: -
abundance: many
v_gene: TRBV3-1
CDR3aa: CASSQGGGNQPQHF
CDR3nt: TGTGCCAGCAGCCAAGGGGGCGGGAATCAGCCCCAGCATTTT

j_gene: TRBJ2-7
d_gene: TRBD1
abundance: many
v_gene: TRBV5-1
CDR3aa: CASSADRAYEQYF
CDR3nt: TGCGCCAGCAGCGCGGACAGGGCCTACGAGCAGTACTTC

j_gene: TRBJ1-3
d_gene: -
abundance: many
v_gene: TRBV10-3
CDR3aa: CAISDGVTGNTIYF
CDR3nt: TGTGCCATCAGTGACGGGGTTACTGGAAACACCATATATTTT